Each of the 10 T cell receptor beta chains below was sequenced from the same sample in a study of a mutant IDH1 vaccine in newly diagnosed glioma. Sequencing used immunoSEQ multiplex PCR; TCRdb keeps in-frame clones, though not all of them. The table lists roughly 34,000 clones, more than 80% of them singletons. As to time point: week 47, end of study. It was 300 ug of mutant IDH1 20-mer peptide that made up each vaccine dose, given with topical imiquimod. These receptors lack a known antigen. The specimen comprised PBMCs, sampled from a glioma patient whose treatment included an IDH1 peptide vaccine. The receptors derive from a woman in her 40s with glioma.

This chain connects TRBV4-2 to TRBJ2-5; 10 bases align to TRBD2. V lost 0 bases and J lost 5; bases outside the gene matches: 9. Germline V lookup: CDR1 LGHNA, CDR2 YNFKEQ. This CDR3 region has 17 residues. The CDR3: CASSQDRASGGVETQYF. The DNA for the CDR3 is TGTGCCAGCAGCCAAGATAGGGCTAGCGGGGGAGTGGAGACCCAGTACTTC.

This chain joins TRBV12-5 and TRBJ1-5; 7 bases map to TRBD1. Germline V gives CDR1 LGHNT, CDR2 FRNRAP. The CDR3 is made up of 14 amino acids. V was clipped by 5 bases and J by 7 bases; unmatched bases: 8. The DNA for the CDR3 is TGTGCTAGTGGTCTAGGGACAGCGTTGCAGCCCCAGCATTTT. Encoded protein: CASGLGTALQPQHF.

In this sample, this clone turned up once. The J gene is TRBJ2-2, the V gene TRBV4-3; D unclear. With 0 bases removed from V and 6 bases from J, the gap between germline ends came to 8 bases. Germline assignment: CDR1 LGHNA and CDR2 YSLEER. There are 14 residues in the CDR3. The CDR3 coding sequence is TGCGCCAGCAGCCAAGAAACGGCACCCGGGGAGCTGTTTTTT. Encoded protein: CASSQETAPGELFF.

The chain has TRBV9 and TRBJ2-7; 7 positions agree with TRBD1. CDR3 length equals 13 residues. Looked up from germline, CDR1 is SGDLS and CDR2 is YYNGEE. V dropped 3 bases and J dropped 5; count of bases not matched to a gene: 5. The CDR3 DNA reads TGTGCCAGCAGCGCCCGAGGGGGCGACGAGCAGTACTTC. Protein product: CASSARGGDEQYF.

The CDR3 loop is CASSVRQNTEAFF. Here the CDR3 DNA reads TGTGCCAGCAGCGTACGACAGAACACTGAAGCTTTCTTT. The chain has TRBV9 and TRBJ1-1; D uncertain. V lost 1 base to trimming and J lost 1 base, with 5 bases between them. The CDR3 is 13 residues long. Germline assignment: CDR1 SGDLS and CDR2 YYNGEE.

This clone was recorded only once. The chain carries TRBV6-5 and TRBJ2-3; no clear D gene. V lost 4 bases and J lost 4, with 9 bases in between. CDR3 length: 13 amino acids. Germline V gene sequence: CDR1 MNHEY, CDR2 SVGAGI. This CDR3 is CASSLDVSDTQYF. The CDR3 region has the DNA TGTGCCAGCAGTTTAGATGTTTCAGATACGCAGTATTTT.

This clone appeared once. The CDR3 reads CASSIWVGGYNEQFF. CDR3 sequence (DNA): TGTGCCAGTAGTATTTGGGTAGGTGGCTACAATGAGCAGTTCTTC. The J gene is TRBJ2-1, the V gene TRBV19; no clear D gene. Germline values: CDR1 LNHDA, CDR2 SQIVND (reference sequence). The CDR3 sequence is 15 residues long. V was cut by 3 bases and J by 3 bases, with 12 bases left in between.

The chain links TRBV6-1 to TRBJ1-3, with TRBD1 matching over 7 bases. V lost 5 bases, J lost 1 base, and 2 bases stayed unmatched. There are 14 residues in the CDR3. Germline V gives CDR1 MNHNS, CDR2 SASEGT. The CDR3 DNA reads as TGTGCCAGCAGTATACAGGGGTCTGGAAACACCATATATTTT. Its protein is CASSIQGSGNTIYF.

The chain couples TRBV2 to TRBJ2-5; D perhaps matches TRBD2 (6 bases). The CDR3 covers 16 residues. Per the germline V gene, CDR1 is SNHLY and CDR2 is FYNNEI. V lost 5 bases and J 5 bases, leaving 21 bases between the germline ends. CDR3 loop: CASSTPRGLAFETQYF. DNA of the CDR3: TGTGCCAGCAGTACCCCTCGCGGGCTAGCGTTCGAGACCCAGTACTTC.

This clone was recorded once. The CDR3: CASRPSGANVLTF. DNA for the CDR3: TGTGCCAGTAGACCCTCTGGGGCCAACGTCCTGACTTTC. V gene TRBV19 combines with J gene TRBJ2-6, with D unclear. V lost 6 bases, J lost 0 bases, and 3 bases lay in between. The CDR3 consists of 13 residues. The germline gives CDR1 LNHDA, CDR2 SQIVND (reference sequence).